The 17 T cell receptor beta chains below were found in one sample sequenced in a study of blood T cell repertoires in COVID-19 (TCRdb year 2020). Libraries were prepared through the immunoSEQ multiplex PCR assay. TCRdb provides this immuneACCESS table in a form limited to in-frame rearrangements. Some clones are lacking; in checked studies, under half of them reflect an unresolved V gene, and why the rest are absent is not known. The table for this sample lists about 170,000 clones; 86% of them were counted only once. The top ten constitute around 3.5% of the sample. Specimen: peripheral blood. These receptors were obtained from a man between 65 and 85 years old with acute or convalescent COVID-19.

The chain employs TRBV13 and TRBJ2-7, with 7 bases aligning to TRBD2. With 0 bases clipped from V and 7 bases from J, the junction kept 3 bases outside the gene matches. Germline CDR1 reads PRHDT; CDR2 reads FYEKMQ (reference sequence). The CDR3 has 13 amino acids. The CDR3 DNA is TGTGCCAGCAGCTTAGGACTAGCGAGGGAGCAGTACTTC. Its translation is CASSLGLAREQYF.

This clone is a singleton in its sample. The chain uses TRBV5-6 and TRBJ2-1, with 7 bases lining up with TRBD2. V shed 7 bases and J 8 bases; nucleotides not matched to a gene: 21. Germline V lookup: CDR1 SGHDT, CDR2 YYEEEE. The CDR3 is 17 amino acids. The CDR3 region is CASFSRGAGALHDEQFF. The CDR3 DNA follows: TGTGCCAGCTTTTCACGAGGTGCGGGAGCTTTGCATGATGAGCAGTTCTTC.

The rearrangement links TRBV5-1 to TRBJ2-1, with 9 bases identical to TRBD2. Trimming removed 0 bases from V and 1 base from J; junction bases left unmatched: 5. The CDR3 length is 17 residues. Germline lookup yields CDR1 SGHRS and CDR2 YFSETQ. CDR3 sequence (DNA): TGCGCCAGCAGCTTGGAAGGGAGCGGGAGGTCCTACAATGAGCAGTTCTTC. As protein: CASSLEGSGRSYNEQFF.

CDR3 coding DNA: TGTGCCAGTCGGGGGGGGAGTGACTACGAGCAGTACTTC. Its translation is CASRGGSDYEQYF. The chain is built from TRBV6-5 and TRBJ2-7, with 8 positions matching TRBD2. The CDR3 is 13 residues long. The germline V gene encodes CDR1 MNHEY and CDR2 SVGAGI. V lost 9 bases to trimming and J lost 3 bases; unmatched junction nucleotides: 7.

The chain is built from TRBV2 and TRBJ1-4, with TRBD1 as a possible D gene (5 bases). Trimming removed 6 bases from V and 3 bases from J, with 11 bases in between. Germline V CDR1 and CDR2: SNHLY, FYNNEI. The CDR3 has 14 residues. Here the CDR3 DNA reads TGTGCCAGCAGGTTGACAGTCCCTAATGAAAAACTGTTTTTT. Residues: CASRLTVPNEKLFF.

The chain joins TRBV7-9 to TRBJ1-2; no firm D call. Trimming shortened V by 1 base and J by 9 bases, and 9 bases separated the two germline ends. This CDR3 has 12 residues. The germline V gene encodes CDR1 SEHNR and CDR2 FQNEAQ (reference sequence). In DNA form, the CDR3 reads TGTGCCAGCAGCTTAGAACCGACTAGCTACACCTTC. This gives the protein CASSLEPTSYTF. Using reference TRBV7-9 and TRBJ1-2 for the parts outside the CDR3, the full variable domain is DTGVSQNPRHKITKRGQNVTFRCDPISEHNRLYWYRQTLGQGPEFLTYFQNEAQLEKSRLLSDRFSAERPKGSFSTLEIQRTEQGDSAMYLCASSLEPTSYTFGSGTRLTVV.

J is TRBJ2-1 and V is TRBV5-1, with 8 nucleotides matching TRBD2. Germline V gene sequence: CDR1 SGHRS, CDR2 YFSETQ. Trimming took 7 bases from V and 10 from J; bases not matched to a gene: 16. There are 15 residues in the CDR3. The CDR3 loop reads CASRTGLATTEEQFF. CDR3 nucleotide sequence: TGCGCCAGCCGCACCGGACTAGCTACGACGGAAGAGCAGTTCTTC.

The rearrangement joins TRBV3-1 (or the pseudogene TRBV3-2) to TRBJ1-4; 8 bases are shared with TRBD1. CDR3 size: 15 residues. Trimming at V came to 5 bases and at J to 10 bases, leaving 12 bases not matched to a gene. Per the germline V gene, CDR1 is LGHDT and CDR2 is YNNKEL (reference sequence). For the CDR3, the DNA is TGTGCCAGCAGCGCACACAGGGGGTCGCTGGGAAAACTGTTTTTT. Protein product: CASSAHRGSLGKLFF.

In the case of this clone: The junction differs from germline at one of its ends, possibly a read error. The chain couples TRBV4-3 to TRBJ1-3, with 10 nucleotides matching TRBD1. The germline gives CDR1 LGHNA, CDR2 YSLEER. The CDR3 has 15 amino acids. CDR3 in amino acids: CARSHDRGPGNTIYF. CDR3 bases: TGCGCCCGCAGCCACGACAGGGGGCCAGGAAACACCATATATTTT.

J is TRBJ2-1 and V is TRBV5-6; weak D call: TRBD2 (5 bases). This CDR3 has 15 amino acids. Germline-derived CDR1 and CDR2 are SGHDT and YYEEEE. With 0 bases removed from V and 4 bases from J, the gap between germline ends came to 11 bases. The CDR3 coding sequence is TGTGCCAGCAGCTTGGTCCGGACTCTTTACAATGAGCAGTTCTTC. Translation gives CASSLVRTLYNEQFF.

The genes are TRBV2 and TRBJ1-2; D unresolved. V dropped 7 bases and J dropped 6 bases, with 15 bases sitting between them. The length of the CDR3 is 13 residues. Germline lookup yields CDR1 SNHLY and CDR2 FYNNEI. CDR3 loop: CASNREEADGYTF. The CDR3 DNA reads as TGTGCCAGCAACCGGGAGGAGGCAGATGGCTACACCTTC. The entire variable domain, with the rest obtained from reference TRBV2 and TRBJ1-2, is as follows: EPEVTQTPSHQVTQMGQEVILRCVPISNHLYFYWYRQILGQKVEFLVSFYNNEISEKSEIFDDQFSVERPDGSNFTLKIRSTKLEDSAMYFCASNREEADGYTFGSGTRLTVV.

V is TRBV5-4 and J is TRBJ1-6; D is uncertain. V lost 4 bases to trimming and J lost 9 bases, with 8 bases between them. The length of the CDR3 is 12 residues. Per germline, CDR1 SGHNT and CDR2 YYREEE (reference sequence). This chain's CDR3 is CASSRESSPLHF. The CDR3 nucleotides are TGTGCCAGCAGCCGAGAGAGTTCACCCCTCCACTTT.

V and J are TRBV5-6 and TRBJ2-5, with TRBD1 as a possible D gene (6 bases). With 0 bases removed from V and 0 bases from J, the gap between germline ends came to 15 bases. The germline V gene has CDR1 SGHDT and CDR2 YYEEEE. The CDR3 sequence is 17 residues long. The CDR3 sequence is CASSLDVGRGNQETQYF. As DNA, the CDR3 is TGTGCCAGCAGCTTGGACGTCGGCAGGGGAAACCAAGAGACCCAGTACTTC.

The chain is built from TRBV5-4 and TRBJ2-4; 11 bases match TRBD1. The V gene end was trimmed by 5 bases and the J gene end by 8 bases; junction bases not matched to a gene: 9. The CDR3 loop spans 15 amino acids. The germline gives CDR1 SGHNT, CDR2 YYREEE (reference sequence). Here the CDR3 reads CASSYPGQGAYIQYF. The CDR3 DNA sequence: TGTGCCAGCAGTTACCCCGGACAGGGGGCCTACATTCAGTACTTC.

The V and J genes are TRBV7-2 and TRBJ1-2, with D possibly being TRBD1 (5 bases). The germline gives CDR1 SGHTA, CDR2 FQGNSA. The CDR3 extends over 15 amino acids. The V gene lost 1 base and the J gene lost 3 bases, with 12 bases spanning the gap. CDR3 region: CASSLDFRGDYGYTF. As DNA, the CDR3 is TGTGCCAGCAGCTTAGATTTTCGGGGGGACTATGGCTACACCTTC.

The V call is TRBV12-3 or TRBV12-4, the J call TRBJ2-1, with D unclear. CDR3 length: 13 residues. Trimming left V 3 bases short and J 9 bases short, with 12 bases between. CDR3: CASSFYAPGEQFF. In DNA form, the CDR3 reads TGTGCCAGCAGTTTTTACGCGCCGGGTGAGCAGTTCTTC.

The chain is built from TRBV7-2 and TRBJ1-5, with 7 bases matching TRBD1. Trimming took 7 bases from V and 4 from J; bases not matched to a gene: 10. The CDR3 is 15 amino acids. CDR1 is SGHTA and CDR2 is FQGNSA in the germline V gene. CDR3: CASTETGYGNQPQHF. CDR3 nucleotides: TGTGCCAGCACCGAGACAGGGTATGGGAATCAGCCCCAGCATTTT.